The clone carrying this TCR beta chain was seen a single time. The protocol was immunoSEQ multiplex PCR, while the TCRdb copy is restricted to in-frame clones and leaves out a portion. The data show more than 20,000 clones, approximately 85% seen once. The record originates from a study of stem cell transplantation in POMP-related autoinflammatory disease. The V end lost 4 bases, the J end lost 4 bases, and 14 bases lay between the germline ends. CDR1 SGHKS and CDR2 YYEKEE come from the germline V gene (reference sequence). This CDR3 is 14 amino acids long. The chain has TRBV5-5 and TRBJ1-2; perhaps TRBD1 as D (5 bases). This TCR came from a human donor with POMP-related autoinflammation and immune dysregulation (PRAID). The sample was CD4+ T cells from PBMCs, taken before stem cell transplantation. CDR3 sequence: CASSLTEGSYGYTF. The CDR3 coding sequence is TGTGCCAGCAGCCTGACAGAAGGGTCCTATGGCTACACCTTC.